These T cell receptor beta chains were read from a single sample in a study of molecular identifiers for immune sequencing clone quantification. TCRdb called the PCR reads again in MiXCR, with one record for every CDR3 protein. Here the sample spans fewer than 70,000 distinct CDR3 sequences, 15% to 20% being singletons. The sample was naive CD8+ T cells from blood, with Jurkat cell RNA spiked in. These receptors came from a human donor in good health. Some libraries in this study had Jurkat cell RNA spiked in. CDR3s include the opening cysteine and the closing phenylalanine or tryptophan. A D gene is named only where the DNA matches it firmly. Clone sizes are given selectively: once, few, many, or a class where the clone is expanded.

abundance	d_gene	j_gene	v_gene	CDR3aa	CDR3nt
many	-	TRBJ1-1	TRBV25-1	CASSETGVWTEAFF	TGTGCCAGCAGTGAAACCGGAGTGTGGACTGAAGCTTTCTTT
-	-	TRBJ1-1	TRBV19	CASTSGREATEAFF	TGTGCCAGTACTTCCGGCAGGGAGGCCACTGAAGCTTTCTTT
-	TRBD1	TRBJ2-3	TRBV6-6	CASSSDPGQGSHTQYF	TGTGCCAGCAGTTCCGATCCGGGACAGGGCTCCCATACGCAGTATTTT
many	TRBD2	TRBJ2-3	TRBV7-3	CASSPGLPDTQYF	TGTGCCAGCAGCCCGGGACTACCCGATACGCAGTATTTT
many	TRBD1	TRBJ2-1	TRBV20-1	CSALDREIYNEQFF	TGCAGTGCTCTCGACAGGGAAATCTACAATGAGCAGTTCTTC
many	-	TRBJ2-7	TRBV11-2	CASSPGTPPYEQYF	TGTGCCAGCAGCCCCGGGACACCCCCTTACGAGCAGTACTTC
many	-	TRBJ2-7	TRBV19	CASSIQGPGYEQYF	TGTGCCAGTAGTATCCAGGGTCCTGGGTACGAGCAGTACTTC
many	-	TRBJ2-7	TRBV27	CASSLTGAYEQYF	TGTGCCAGCAGTCTGACCGGGGCCTACGAGCAGTACTTC
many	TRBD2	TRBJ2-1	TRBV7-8	CASSFSLAGVHEQFF	TGTGCCAGCAGCTTTTCCCTAGCGGGAGTACATGAGCAGTTCTTC
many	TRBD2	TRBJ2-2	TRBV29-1	CSVEPGLAGDNTGELFF	TGCAGCGTTGAGCCGGGACTAGCGGGAGATAACACCGGGGAGCTGTTTTTT
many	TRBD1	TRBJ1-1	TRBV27	CASSLTNLGQGYRNTEAFF	TGTGCCAGCAGTCTTACCAACCTGGGACAGGGTTACAGAAACACTGAAGCTTTCTTT
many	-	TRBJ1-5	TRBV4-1	CASSPYPGQGSNQPQHF	TGCGCCAGCAGCCCCTACCCTGGGCAGGGTAGCAATCAGCCCCAGCATTTT
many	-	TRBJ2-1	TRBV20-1	CSARGVAVNNEQFF	TGCAGTGCCAGGGGTGTTGCGGTGAACAATGAGCAGTTCTTC
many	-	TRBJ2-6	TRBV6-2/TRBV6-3	CASSLYGELSGANVLTF	TGTGCCAGCAGTTTATACGGGGAGTTATCTGGGGCCAACGTCCTGACTTTC
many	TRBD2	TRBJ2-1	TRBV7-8	CASSLSPWTSGMGNEQFF	TGTGCCAGCAGCTTATCCCCATGGACTAGCGGGATGGGGAATGAGCAGTTCTTC
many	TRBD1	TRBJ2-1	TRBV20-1	CSARDGDRYNEQFF	TGCAGTGCTAGAGATGGGGACAGATACAATGAGCAGTTCTTC
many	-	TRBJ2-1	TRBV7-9	CASSLGVGSSYNEQFF	TGTGCCAGCAGCTTAGGGGTCGGAAGCTCCTACAATGAGCAGTTCTTC
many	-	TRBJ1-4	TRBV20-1	CSADAATTNEKLFF	TGCAGTGCCGATGCAGCTACAACTAATGAAAAACTGTTTTTT
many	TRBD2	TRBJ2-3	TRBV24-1	CATSETGGEGLTDTQYF	TGTGCCACCAGTGAAACGGGAGGGGAAGGGTTGACAGATACGCAGTATTTT
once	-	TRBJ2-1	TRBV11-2	CASSLIPPSDSHNGQFF	TGTGCCAGCAGCTTAATCCCCCCCAGCGACTCCCACAATGGGCAGTTCTTC
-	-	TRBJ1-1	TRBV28	CASSSLMVTAIPYAFF	TGTGCCAGCAGTTCCCTTATGGTTACCGCAATCCCCTATGCTTTCTTT
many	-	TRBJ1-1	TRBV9	CASSVTVGFEAFF	TGTGCCAGCAGCGTGACGGTGGGCTTTGAAGCTTTCTTT
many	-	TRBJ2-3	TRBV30	CAWSVPSDTQYF	TGTGCCTGGAGTGTTCCGTCAGATACGCAGTATTTT
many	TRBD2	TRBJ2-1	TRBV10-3	CAISETSGSRYNEQFF	TGTGCCATCAGTGAGACTAGCGGGAGTAGATACAATGAACAGTTCTTC
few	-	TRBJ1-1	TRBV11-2	CASSSGEWPWGAFF	TGTGCCAGCAGCTCAGGGGAGTGGCCGTGGGGAGCTTTCTTT
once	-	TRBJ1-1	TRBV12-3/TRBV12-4	CASSWMGGTKTEAFF	TGTGCCAGCAGTTGGATGGGGGGCACAAAGACTGAAGCTTTCTTT
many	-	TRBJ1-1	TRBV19	CASRHRYDTDLNTEAFF	TGTGCCAGTCGTCACCGATACGATACAGATTTGAACACTGAAGCTTTCTTT
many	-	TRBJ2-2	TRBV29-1	CSVVVTGELFF	TGCAGCGTTGTAGTCACCGGGGAGCTGTTTTTT
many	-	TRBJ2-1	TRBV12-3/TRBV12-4	CASSPRWAGEQFF	TGTGCCAGCAGCCCTCGCTGGGCAGGTGAGCAGTTCTTC
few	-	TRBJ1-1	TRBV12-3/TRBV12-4	CASSYTSAGTEAFF	TGTGCCAGCAGTTATACTTCGGCGGGCACTGAAGCTTTCTTT
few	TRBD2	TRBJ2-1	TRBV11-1	CASSLGGRHGDEQFF	TGTGCCAGCAGCTTGGGCGGGAGACATGGCGATGAGCAGTTCTTC
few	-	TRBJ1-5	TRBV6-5	CASGPSTSNQPQHF	TGTGCCAGCGGTCCTTCGACAAGTAATCAGCCCCAGCATTTT
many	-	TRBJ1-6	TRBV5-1	CASSLAYQASYNSPLHF	TGCGCCAGCAGCTTGGCTTACCAGGCCTCCTATAATTCACCCCTCCACTTT
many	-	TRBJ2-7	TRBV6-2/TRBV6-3	CASSYASRQSYEQYF	TGTGCCAGCAGTTACGCCTCCCGACAGTCCTACGAGCAGTACTTC
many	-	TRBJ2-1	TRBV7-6	CASSFETSSYNEQFF	TGTGCCAGCAGCTTTGAAACATCCTCCTACAATGAGCAGTTCTTC
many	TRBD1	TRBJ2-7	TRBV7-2	CASSSSGGQVYEQYF	TGTGCCAGCAGCTCCTCAGGGGGACAGGTCTACGAGCAGTACTTC
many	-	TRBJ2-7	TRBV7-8	CASSLAGIYSYEQYF	TGTGCCAGCAGCTTAGCGGGAATTTATTCCTACGAGCAGTACTTC